The next 25 T cell receptor beta chains were all read from a single sample in a study of T-cell reconstitution after alpha-beta-depleted transplantation in children. A library of TCRbeta sequences, prepared with unique molecular identifiers, was generated. TCRdb itself ran the PCR reads through MiXCR, one entry per CDR3 protein. The sample shows 170,000 or so distinct CDR3 sequences, roughly 6.8% of them seen only once. This sample comprised PBMCs from the stem cell graft donor, obtained from the stem cell graft. The origin of the receptors is a human donor who donated a stem cell graft to a child with Wiskott-Aldrich syndrome.

Many counts were recorded for this clonotype. V usage is TRBV7-2 and J usage is TRBJ1-1; TRBD1 aligns across 7 bases. CDR3 length equals 15 residues. V was clipped by 6 bases and J by 0 bases; unmatched bases: 7. Germline lookup yields CDR1 SGHTA and CDR2 FQGNSA. The CDR3 here is CASRFSRGLNTEAFF. Here the CDR3 DNA reads TGTGCCAGCAGATTTTCTAGGGGGCTGAACACTGAAGCTTTCTTT.

This sequence joins TRBV15 and TRBJ2-1; 9 bases are a match to TRBD1. V was pared by 0 bases and J by 7 bases, with 10 bases of the junction left unmatched. The CDR3 is made up of 17 amino acids. Germline-derived CDR1 and CDR2 are LNHNV and YYDKDF (reference sequence). CDR3 in amino acids: CATSRDLQGALGNEQFF. In nucleotides, the CDR3 is TGTGCCACCAGCAGAGACCTACAGGGGGCTTTGGGGAATGAGCAGTTCTTC.

Ten or more counts support this clonotype. This chain links TRBV27 with TRBJ2-1, with D hard to call. The germline V gene has CDR1 MNHEY and CDR2 SMNVEV (reference sequence). The V end lost 1 base, the J end lost 9 bases, and 7 bases lay between the germline ends. This CDR3 is built from 12 residues. The CDR3 DNA reads TGTGCCAGCAGTTTATGGGTGGGTGAGCAGTTCTTC. It is translated as CASSLWVGEQFF.

This clonotype turned up a few times. The chain carries TRBV7-7 and TRBJ2-2; 9 bases fit TRBD2. The CDR3 is 14 amino acids. J gave up 6 bases and V 6 bases, and 5 bases lay outside the gene matches. The germline V gene has CDR1 SSHAT and CDR2 FNYEAQ (reference sequence). CDR3 DNA sequence: TGTGCCAGCAGTCTAGCGGGATTTTCCGGGGAGCTGTTTTTT. The encoded protein is CASSLAGFSGELFF.

This clonotype was seen at least ten times. The CDR3 loop reads CASTIQGYGNEQFF. The CDR3 bases are TGTGCCAGCACAATACAGGGTTATGGCAATGAGCAGTTCTTC. The chain recombines TRBV3-1 with TRBJ2-1, with D possibly matching TRBD1 (6 bases). The CDR3 is 14 amino acids. Germline CDR1 and CDR2: LGHDT and YNNKEL (reference sequence). Trimming took 7 bases from V and 6 from J, leaving 16 bases between them.

The table lists this clonotype with many counts. The chain carries TRBV12-3 or TRBV12-4 and TRBJ2-2, with 10 bases aligning to TRBD2. The junction had 2 bases not matched to a gene; V was cut back by 10 bases and J by 3 bases. This CDR3 is 13 amino acids long. The CDR3 here is CATSGSYTGELFF. The CDR3 region has the DNA TGTGCCACTAGCGGGAGTTACACCGGGGAGCTGTTTTTT.

J is TRBJ2-7 and V is TRBV19; 10 bases line up with TRBD2. CDR1 is LNHDA and CDR2 is SQIVND in the germline V gene (reference sequence). The CDR3 covers 15 residues. V was clipped by 4 bases and J by 2 bases; unmatched bases: 5. The chain's CDR3 is CASSNVAGGTYEQYF. CDR3 nucleotide sequence: TGTGCCAGTAGTAATGTAGCGGGAGGAACCTACGAGCAGTACTTC.

Many counts were recorded for this clonotype. The chain uses TRBV20-1 and TRBJ2-7; 11 bases agree with TRBD2. V gave up 2 bases and J gave up 0 bases; unmatched junction bases: 9. This CDR3 is built from 17 residues. Germline V gives CDR1 DFQATT, CDR2 SNEGSKA (reference sequence). The CDR3 region is CSARYLAGGRSSYEQYF. As DNA, the CDR3 is TGCAGTGCTAGATACCTAGCGGGGGGCCGGAGCTCCTACGAGCAGTACTTC.

As to this clonotype: A much larger clone sits a single nucleotide away, making a read error possible. V gene TRBV27 combines with J gene TRBJ2-1, with 10 nucleotides matching TRBD2. CDR3 size: 16 residues. Germline V gene sequence: CDR1 MNHEY, CDR2 SMNVEV (reference sequence). CDR3 protein: CTSKGQAGGLYNEQFF. The CDR3 DNA sequence: TGTACCAGCAAGGGGCAAGCGGGAGGGCTCTACAATGAGCAGTTCTTC.

This clonotype was detected only a few times. This sequence joins TRBV7-4 and TRBJ1-5; 10 positions agree with TRBD1. Per germline, CDR1 SGHVT and CDR2 SQSDAQ. CDR3 length: 15 residues. Trimming took 1 base from V and 10 from J; bases not matched to a gene: 7. The CDR3 bases are TGTGCCAGCAGCTTAGGCGGGGGACAGGGGATTCCCCAGCATTTT. The encoded protein is CASSLGGGQGIPQHF.

This clonotype was detected only a few times. The chain recombines TRBV11-2 with TRBJ2-7, with 10 bases fitting TRBD2. CDR3 size: 17 residues. Germline-derived CDR1 and CDR2 are SGHAT and FQNNGV. V was clipped by 3 bases and J by 0 bases; unmatched bases: 8. The CDR3 protein is CASSFRLAGHPSYEQYF. CDR3 DNA sequence: TGTGCCAGCAGCTTCAGACTAGCGGGTCACCCCTCCTACGAGCAGTACTTC.

In this sample, this clonotype turned up many times. V gene TRBV5-1 combines with J gene TRBJ2-7, with D hard to call. This CDR3 contains 14 residues. The V end was cut by 4 bases, the J end by 5 bases, with 16 bases between. Germline V gene data show CDR1 as SGHRS and CDR2 as YFSETQ. The CDR3 DNA sequence: TGCGCCAGCAGCCACCGGACGTCAGTCAACGAGCAGTACTTC. Its protein is CASSHRTSVNEQYF. The whole variable domain, filled in from reference TRBV5-1 and TRBJ2-7, reads KAGVTQTPRYLIKTRGQQVTLSCSPISGHRSVSWYQQTPGQGLQFLFEYFSETQRNKGNFPGRFSGRQFSNSRSEMNVSTLELGDSALYLCASSHRTSVNEQYFGPGTRLTVT.

This clonotype was detected only a few times. The genes are TRBV3-1 and TRBJ2-1, with TRBD2 matching 7 bases. Trimming removed 1 base from V and 4 bases from J; junction bases left unmatched: 10. Germline V lookup: CDR1 LGHDT, CDR2 YNNKEL (reference sequence). The CDR3 is 17 residues long. The CDR3 DNA is TGTGCCAGCAGCCAAGTTCCGTCGAGCGGGGCATACAATGAGCAGTTCTTC. Amino acids: CASSQVPSSGAYNEQFF.

As to this clonotype: This may come from a read error, since a much larger clone is one base off. The rearrangement uses TRBV20-1 and TRBJ2-3; 12 nucleotides agree with TRBD2. Germline lookup yields CDR1 DFQATT and CDR2 SNEGSKA (reference sequence). This CDR3 contains 14 residues. The CDR3 is CSAKTSGSTDTQCF. The CDR3, as DNA: TGCAGTGCTAAGACTAGCGGGAGTACAGATACGCAGTGTTTT.

This clonotype has at least ten counts. The V call is TRBV29-1, the J call TRBJ2-7; TRBD1 matches at 10 bases. Germline CDR1 SQVTM, CDR2 ANQGSEA. The J segment lost 3 bases and the V segment lost 7 bases, leaving 9 bases of the junction unmatched. The CDR3 length is 14 residues. The CDR3: CSAQRGTGDYEQYF. The CDR3 DNA is TGCAGCGCGCAACGAGGGACAGGGGACTACGAGCAGTACTTC.

This clonotype turned up a few times. The chain has TRBV5-1 and TRBJ1-1; 9 positions match TRBD1. The length of the CDR3 is 17 residues. Germline CDR1 reads SGHRS; CDR2 reads YFSETQ. Unmatched junction bases numbered 11, after V lost 3 bases and J lost 2 bases. The DNA of the CDR3 is TGCGCCAGCAGCTCAACCGGGACAGGGAAGGGAAACACTGAAGCTTTCTTT. Protein: CASSSTGTGKGNTEAFF.

This clonotype came up a few times. The rearrangement links TRBV12-3 or TRBV12-4 to TRBJ2-1; TRBD2 matches 8 bases. With V trimmed by 1 base and J by 7 bases, 12 bases remained unmatched. The CDR3 is made up of 17 amino acids. CDR3 sequence: CASSLGRRAGVGNEQFF. Here the CDR3 DNA reads TGTGCCAGCAGTTTAGGTCGTCGAGCGGGAGTTGGGAATGAGCAGTTCTTC.

This clonotype has ten or more counts. For the CDR3, the DNA is TGTGCCAGCAGTCGTGAACCTTGGAAGGGGAACACTGAAGCTTTCTTT. It translates to CASSREPWKGNTEAFF. The chain links TRBV12-3 or TRBV12-4 to TRBJ1-1; no clear D gene. The CDR3 has 16 residues. V was shortened by 5 bases and J by 1 base, with 17 bases between the two germline ends.

This clonotype showed up many times. The chain couples TRBV24-1 to TRBJ1-2; 10 bases map to TRBD1. This CDR3 spans 15 amino acids. CDR1 and CDR2 (germline): KGHDR, SFDVKD. Trimming cost V 3 bases and J 9 bases; bases outside gene matches: 9. The CDR3 DNA follows: TGTGCCACCAGTGATCCACATGGACAGGGGGTTAGCTACACCTTC. Translating gives CATSDPHGQGVSYTF.

The rearrangement links TRBV11-2 to TRBJ2-1, with 7 nucleotides matching TRBD2. CDR1 is SGHAT, CDR2 FQNNGV, per germline. The J segment lost 7 bases and the V segment lost 2 bases, leaving 5 bases of the junction unmatched. This CDR3 region has 14 residues. The CDR3: CASSLWTSLNEQFF. The CDR3 DNA reads TGTGCCAGCAGCTTATGGACTAGTTTAAATGAGCAGTTCTTC. The full variable domain, its missing parts supplied by reference TRBV11-2 and TRBJ2-1, is EAGVAQSPRYKIIEKRQSVAFWCNPISGHATLYWYQQILGQGPKLLIQFQNNGVVDDSQLPKDRFSAERLKGVDSTLKIQPAKLEDSAVYLCASSLWTSLNEQFFGPGTRLTVL.

The sample holds many counts of this clonotype. The chain recombines TRBV6-1 with TRBJ1-1; D might be TRBD1 (5 bases). Trimming removed 3 bases at V and 8 bases at J, with 13 bases between. The CDR3 is 13 amino acids. CDR1 and CDR2 from the germline V gene are MNHNS and SASEGT. CDR3 amino acids: CASSDDGQLEAFF. CDR3 nucleotide sequence: TGTGCCAGCAGTGACGACGGACAATTAGAAGCTTTCTTT.

This clonotype was observed a handful of times. J is TRBJ2-7 and V is TRBV29-1; 11 positions match TRBD1. This CDR3 has 14 amino acids. The ends lost 6 bases at V and 2 bases at J; junction bases unmatched: 6. CDR1 SQVTM and CDR2 ANQGSEA come from the germline V gene. The CDR3 sequence: CSVADRGLTYEQYF. The CDR3 nucleotides are TGCAGCGTCGCGGACAGGGGGCTCACCTACGAGCAGTACTTC.

This clonotype has at least ten counts. The gene calls are TRBV5-1 and TRBJ2-1; the D is unclear. Between the trimmed V and J ends, which lost 4 bases and 8 bases, there was a span of 13 bases. This CDR3 has 13 residues. Germline values: CDR1 SGHRS, CDR2 YFSETQ. The CDR3 DNA reads TGCGCCAGCAGCCTACGGGCTTCCGATGAGCAGTTCTTC. This encodes CASSLRASDEQFF.

This clonotype showed up just a few times. This chain connects TRBV5-1 to TRBJ1-1; D call uncertain. Trimming shortened V by 4 bases and J by 5 bases, and 21 bases separated the two germline ends. CDR3 length equals 16 residues. Per the germline V gene, CDR1 is SGHRS and CDR2 is YFSETQ. The CDR3 sequence: CASSPGWTSAHTEAFF. The CDR3 nucleotides are TGCGCCAGCAGCCCGGGATGGACCTCTGCGCATACTGAAGCTTTCTTT.

This clonotype has at least ten counts. V and J are TRBV12-3 or TRBV12-4 and TRBJ2-5; D unclear. The CDR3 is made up of 11 amino acids. Trimming took off 2 bases at V and 3 bases at J, with 1 base between the two ends. CDR3 DNA: TGTGCCAGCAGTTTAAAAGAGACCCAGTACTTC. Its translation is CASSLKETQYF.